The 8 T cell receptor beta chains below come from one sample, sequenced in a study of cytomegalovirus exposure and HLA in healthy donors. Primers for the PCR totalled 60 Vbeta and 13 Jbeta. Libraries were prepared by immunoSEQ multiplex PCR; TCRdb keeps only in-frame clonotypes and omits some of them. The repertoire holds 60,000 to 85,000 clones, with 78% as singletons. Sample: PBMCs. The receptor set was obtained from a man aged 35-49 years in good health and CMV-seronegative.

The chain links TRBV29-1 to TRBJ1-4; 8 bases match TRBD1. Trimming removed 6 bases from V and 2 bases from J; junction bases left unmatched: 14. Germline CDR1 is SQVTM and CDR2 is ANQGSEA. CDR3 length: 17 amino acids. The CDR3 is CSVRGGQGAQTNEKLFF. The CDR3 bases are TGCAGCGTCCGAGGGGGGCAGGGGGCGCAGACTAATGAAAAACTGTTTTTT.

As DNA, the CDR3 is TGTGCCAGCAGCTTAGCATTCGCAGACTATGGCTACACCTTC. This translates into CASSLAFADYGYTF. J is TRBJ1-2 and V is TRBV7-9; D gene unclear. Trimming cost V 0 bases and J 3 bases, with 8 bases left between them. The CDR3 has 14 amino acids. The V gene's germline CDR1 is SEHNR and CDR2 FQNEAQ (reference sequence). Full variable domain (missing parts from reference TRBV7-9 and TRBJ1-2): DTGVSQNPRHKITKRGQNVTFRCDPISEHNRLYWYRQTLGQGPEFLTYFQNEAQLEKSRLLSDRFSAERPKGSFSTLEIQRTEQGDSAMYLCASSLAFADYGYTFGSGTRLTVV.

Remarks on this clone: Other DNA sequences in the sample encode the same CDR3. V usage is TRBV19 and J usage is TRBJ2-5; the D gene is possibly TRBD1 (6 bases). This CDR3 has 14 residues. Germline loops: CDR1 LNHDA, CDR2 SQIVND (reference sequence). V was shortened by 1 base and J by 1 base, with 7 bases between the two germline ends. Written as DNA, the CDR3 is TGTGCCAGTAGTATAGGGACAGCCCAAGAGACCCAGTACTTC. Its translation is CASSIGTAQETQYF.

This clone was counted only a few times. The chain carries TRBV4-3 and TRBJ2-5; possibly TRBD2 for D (6 bases). There are 15 residues in the CDR3. V was trimmed by 1 base and J by 2 bases, leaving 11 bases between them. Germline V gene lookup returns CDR1 LGHNA and CDR2 YSLEER. The CDR3 is CASSQGAGKQETQYF. The CDR3 nucleotides are TGCGCCAGCAGCCAAGGGGCGGGAAAACAAGAGACCCAGTACTTC.

The chain recombines TRBV4-1 with TRBJ2-7; possible D gene TRBD1, 6 bases. CDR3 length: 15 amino acids. The germline gives CDR1 MGHRA, CDR2 YSYEKL. Trimming took off 2 bases at V and 3 bases at J, with 14 bases between the two ends. The CDR3 nucleotides read TGCGCCAGCAGCCAACATGGACAGCAGTTCTACGAGCAGTACTTC. It encodes CASSQHGQQFYEQYF.

This clone came up a few times. The J gene is TRBJ2-1, the V gene TRBV5-4, with TRBD1 matching 7 bases. V was clipped by 6 bases and J by 4 bases; unmatched bases: 10. CDR3 length: 15 residues. The germline CDR1 and CDR2 sequences are SGHNT and YYREEE (reference sequence). As DNA, the CDR3 is TGTGCCAGCACCCCCGGGACAGAGATTTACAATGAGCAGTTCTTC. Translated, it gives CASTPGTEIYNEQFF.

Points on this clone: The sample contains more than one DNA sequence encoding this CDR3. The V call is TRBV18, the J call TRBJ1-5; 11 bases align to TRBD1. This CDR3 spans 16 amino acids. After removal of 3 bases from V and 1 base from J, the junction contained 2 bases not matched to a gene. The germline V gene has CDR1 KGHSH and CDR2 LQKENI. CDR3 protein: CASSPGQGGSNQPQHF. DNA for the CDR3: TGTGCCAGCTCACCGGGACAGGGGGGAAGCAATCAGCCCCAGCATTTT.

This clone was picked up a small number of times. The chain uses TRBV4-3 and TRBJ2-7; TRBD2 is a possible D gene (6 bases). Trimming removed 1 base at V and 2 bases at J, with 15 bases between. The CDR3 sequence is 16 residues long. Per germline, CDR1 LGHNA and CDR2 YSLEER. CDR3 in DNA: TGCGCCAGCAGCCAAGTGTGGGGGACTTTGACCTACGAGCAGTACTTC. This codes for CASSQVWGTLTYEQYF.